A single sample is the source of the 32 T cell receptor beta chains below, sequenced in a study of blood T cells in healthy people across ages. Through a sample-barcoded 5' primer and a J-beta primer mix, a second PCR was run for roughly 6 to 12 cycles. TCRdb reprocessed the 5' RACE reads with MiXCR, giving one entry per CDR3 protein. The data contain around 750,000 distinct CDR3 sequences, roughly 50% of them seen just once; the ten biggest clones take up around 41%. Sample: blood. The receptor set was obtained from an elderly man in good health.

The chain carries TRBV6-2 or TRBV6-3 and TRBJ2-5, with 7 bases that match TRBD1. Germline CDR1 and CDR2: MNHEY and SVGEGT. V gave up 5 bases and J gave up 9 bases; unmatched junction bases: 9. This CDR3 spans 13 amino acids. CDR3 bases: TGTGCCAGCAGTCGGGACAGCGTATATTCCCAGTACTTC. Its protein product is CASSRDSVYSQYF.

The chain combines TRBV7-9 with TRBJ2-1; D possibly corresponds to TRBD1 (6 bases). The CDR3 loop spans 12 amino acids. CDR1 is SEHNR, CDR2 FQNEAQ, per germline (reference sequence). The V end lost 4 bases, the J end lost 8 bases, and 9 bases lay between the germline ends. CDR3 sequence (DNA): TGTGCCAGCAGCTCACAGGGCCATGAGCAGTTCTTC. It codes for CASSSQGHEQFF.

About this clonotype itself: One end of the junction does not line up with germline, which may come from a read error. The chain links TRBV28 to TRBJ2-7; 7 positions agree with TRBD2. Looked up from germline, CDR1 is MDHEN and CDR2 is SYDVKM. The CDR3 loop spans 14 amino acids. The CDR3 nucleotides read TGCGCCAGCAGTTCTTGGGGGGGAGCCTACGAGCAGTACTTC. Amino acid sequence: CASSSWGGAYEQYF.

The chain carries TRBV20-1 and TRBJ2-7, with D possibly matching TRBD2 (5 bases). There are 13 residues in the CDR3. Germline V CDR1 and CDR2: DFQATT, SNEGSKA (reference sequence). V gave up 6 bases and J gave up 0 bases, with 12 bases separating them. The chain's CDR3 is CSARTASSYEQYF. CDR3 DNA: TGCAGTGCGAGGACTGCGAGCTCCTACGAGCAGTACTTC.

The chain recombines TRBV9 with TRBJ1-4; D possibly corresponds to TRBD1 (6 bases). Germline CDR1 is SGDLS and CDR2 is YYNGEE. Trimming stripped 0 bases from V and 3 bases from J, with 9 bases between. There are 15 residues in the CDR3. The CDR3 nucleotides are TGTGCCAGCAGCGTAGACGGGGGCTCTAATGAAAAACTGTTTTTT. Translated, it gives CASSVDGGSNEKLFF.

The rearrangement links TRBV12-3 or TRBV12-4 to TRBJ2-7; no definite D call. This CDR3 has 12 amino acids. With 6 bases removed from V and 7 bases from J, the gap between germline ends came to 13 bases. The CDR3 loop reads CASRENWGEQYF. The CDR3 DNA is TGTGCCAGCAGGGAGAACTGGGGTGAGCAGTACTTC.

The chain employs TRBV2 and TRBJ2-7; TRBD1 matches at 9 bases. The CDR3 totals 15 residues. The germline CDR1 and CDR2 sequences are SNHLY and FYNNEI. Unmatched junction bases numbered 7, after V lost 6 bases and J lost 1 base. The CDR3 DNA sequence: TGTGCCAGCAGGGTGGGGACAGGGTCTTCCTACGAGCAGTACTTC. It encodes CASRVGTGSSYEQYF.

The rearrangement joins TRBV30 to TRBJ2-7; D may be TRBD2 (5 bases). With 5 bases removed from V and 3 bases from J, the gap between germline ends came to 11 bases. The CDR3 covers 12 residues. Looked up from germline, CDR1 is GTSNPN and CDR2 is SVGIG (reference sequence). CDR3 amino acids: CAWGPSGYEQYF. CDR3 bases: TGTGCCTGGGGACCAAGCGGCTACGAGCAGTACTTC.

The chain's CDR3 is CASSVQGPTNEQFF. The DNA for the CDR3 is TGTGCCAGCAGTGTACAGGGGCCCACCAATGAGCAGTTCTTC. This chain joins TRBV2 and TRBJ2-1; TRBD1 matches at 7 bases. Germline lookup yields CDR1 SNHLY and CDR2 FYNNEI. The CDR3 extends over 14 amino acids. Losses at the gene ends were 4 bases for V and 6 bases for J; bases not matched to a gene: 6.

On this clonotype itself: Germline is not matched at one junction end, which may reflect a read error. The J gene is TRBJ2-5, the V gene TRBV10-3; D unresolved. The germline gives CDR1 ENHRY, CDR2 SYGVKD. The CDR3 runs 12 residues. CDR3 DNA: TGTGCCATCAGTGAGGGAGAGGAGACTCAGTACTTC. As protein: CAISEGEETQYF.

The CDR3 is CASSATAQSPNEQFF. Written as DNA, the CDR3 is TGTGCCAGCAGCGCGACTGCTCAAAGCCCAAACGAGCAGTTCTTC. This sequence joins TRBV9 and TRBJ2-1; D call uncertain. The length of the CDR3 is 15 residues. The V end lost 3 bases, the J end lost 10 bases, and 20 bases lay between the germline ends. Germline CDR1 reads SGDLS; CDR2 reads YYNGEE.

In its sample, this clonotype was seen a few times. The chain links TRBV29-1 to TRBJ1-2, with unresolved D. Between the trimmed V and J ends, which lost 0 bases and 7 bases, there was a span of 3 bases. In germline, CDR1 is SQVTM, CDR2 ANQGSEA. The CDR3 totals 10 residues. DNA for the CDR3: TGCAGCGTTGAAGAACTTGGCTACACCTTC. Protein: CSVEELGYTF. Complete variable domain (other parts from reference TRBV29-1 and TRBJ1-2): SAVISQKPSRDICQRGTSLTIQCQVDSQVTMMFWYRQQPGQSLTLIATANQGSEATYESGFVIDKFPISRPNLTFSTLTVSNMSPEDSSIYLCSVEELGYTFGSGTRLTVV.

The chain has TRBV7-7 and TRBJ2-1; D assignment may be TRBD1 or TRBD2 (6 bases each). The CDR3 runs 17 residues. Trimming removed 4 bases at V and 9 bases at J, with 25 bases between. Germline CDR1 is SSHAT and CDR2 is FNYEAQ (reference sequence). CDR3 region: CASSSNRGGGYMSEQFF. Written as DNA, the CDR3 is TGTGCCAGCAGCTCCAACAGAGGAGGGGGTTATATGAGTGAGCAGTTCTTC.

The count of this clonotype is one. The chain has TRBV20-1 and TRBJ2-7; D is perhaps TRBD2 (6 bases). CDR1 DFQATT and CDR2 SNEGSKA come from the germline V gene (reference sequence). Trimming left V 2 bases short and J 3 bases short, with 14 bases between. CDR3 length: 14 amino acids. CDR3 coding DNA: TGCAGTGCTAGACCTAGCGCGGGCCGCTACGAGCAGTACTTC. Residues: CSARPSAGRYEQYF.

The chain has TRBV6-1 and TRBJ2-7; either TRBD1 or TRBD2 may supply D (5 bases each). Trimming removed 6 bases from V and 5 bases from J, with 11 bases in between. Per germline, CDR1 MNHNS and CDR2 SASEGT. The CDR3 has 12 amino acids. CDR3 sequence (DNA): TGTGCCAGCAGCAAATTGGGGGACGAGCAGTACTTC. Protein sequence: CASSKLGDEQYF.

The J gene is TRBJ2-7, the V gene TRBV21-1. TRBV21-1 is an annotated pseudogene. CDR3 length equals 11 residues. This CDR3 reads CASSKISEQYF. The CDR3 nucleotides read TGTGCCAGCAGCAAAATTTCCGAGCAGTACTTC.

V is TRBV12-3 or TRBV12-4 and J is TRBJ2-1; TRBD1 matches at 8 bases. CDR3 length: 15 residues. J gave up 9 bases and V 5 bases, and 12 bases lay outside the gene matches. For the CDR3, the DNA is TGTGCCAGCAGTCCGACAGGGGTCGGATGGGGTGAGCAGTTCTTC. Residues: CASSPTGVGWGEQFF.

This clonotype was recorded a few times. The V call is TRBV2, the J call TRBJ2-1; D uncertain. Germline CDR1 and CDR2: SNHLY and FYNNEI. V shed 4 bases and J shed 5 bases, with 6 bases lying between them. The CDR3 has 12 amino acids. CDR3 DNA: TGTGCCAGCAGTGTCAACGACAATGAGCAGTTCTTC. Translating it yields CASSVNDNEQFF.

This clonotype was observed a few times. J is TRBJ2-7 and V is TRBV7-2, with TRBD2 identical over 11 bases. Germline loops: CDR1 SGHTA, CDR2 FQGNSA. V gave up 5 bases and J gave up 8 bases; unmatched junction bases: 8. The CDR3 is 14 residues long. In nucleotides, the CDR3 is TGTGCCAGCAGCCCAACTAGCGGGGGTCCCCAGCAGTACTTC. The encoded protein is CASSPTSGGPQQYF.

V and J are TRBV7-3 and TRBJ1-2, with TRBD1 identical over 8 bases. After removal of 5 bases from V and 5 bases from J, the junction contained 7 bases not matched to a gene. The CDR3 runs 14 residues. CDR1 and CDR2 (germline): SGHTA, FQGTGA. CDR3 DNA: TGTGCCAGCAGCCCCGACAGGGGCTTTTATGGCTACACCTTC. Translated, it gives CASSPDRGFYGYTF.

The chain has TRBV20-1 and TRBJ1-6, with D unclear. CDR1 and CDR2 from the germline V gene are DFQATT and SNEGSKA (reference sequence). CDR3 length equals 14 residues. V was trimmed by 2 bases and J by 8 bases, leaving 13 bases between them. The CDR3 loop reads CSARSSPGDSPLHF. The CDR3 nucleotides are TGCAGTGCTAGATCCTCCCCCGGGGATTCACCCCTCCACTTT.

The chain uses TRBV5-1 and TRBJ2-7; D might be TRBD2 (6 bases). CDR3 length: 14 residues. CDR1 and CDR2 (germline): SGHRS, YFSETQ. Trimming pared 2 bases from V and 3 bases from J, leaving 12 bases between. The CDR3 bases are TGCGCCAGCAGCTTTGGAGGGGTGGGCTACGAGCAGTACTTC. Protein: CASSFGGVGYEQYF.

V gene TRBV6-2 or TRBV6-3 combines with J gene TRBJ1-2; the match to TRBD1 covers 9 bases. The CDR3 is 15 residues long. The ends lost 2 bases at V and 8 bases at J; junction bases unmatched: 9. Germline V gene lookup returns CDR1 MNHEY and CDR2 SVGEGT. CDR3 residues: CASSYGTGYSRGYTF. The CDR3 DNA is TGTGCCAGCAGTTACGGGACAGGGTATTCACGGGGCTACACCTTC.

CDR3 DNA sequence: TGCACCAGCAGCCCAGATAGGTTCTTAGCGGGAGTTTTTGAGCAGTTCTTC. This gives the protein CTSSPDRFLAGVFEQFF. This chain links TRBV1 with TRBJ2-1; the table's D gene call, TRBD2, was not cross checked with the DNA. TRBV1 is assigned pseudogene status. The CDR3 consists of 17 residues.

The V call is TRBV10-3, the J call TRBJ2-1; D ambiguous. V lost 11 bases to trimming and J lost 1 base, with 12 bases between them. The CDR3 is 13 amino acids. CDR1 ENHRY and CDR2 SYGVKD come from the germline V gene. The CDR3: CASRLRSYNEQFF. Written as DNA, the CDR3 is TGTGCCTCCCGGTTAAGGTCCTACAATGAGCAGTTCTTC.

The chain uses TRBV4-2 and TRBJ2-3, with 7 positions matching TRBD2. The CDR3 extends over 16 amino acids. With V trimmed by 8 bases and J by 1 base, 12 bases remained unmatched. Germline loops: CDR1 LGHNA, CDR2 YNFKEQ. This CDR3 is CASQDVAGVGTDTQYF. The CDR3 coding sequence is TGTGCCAGCCAAGATGTGGCGGGAGTCGGCACAGATACGCAGTATTTT.

The sample holds many counts of this clonotype. The chain carries TRBV27 and TRBJ2-7; D is undetermined. The ends were cut back, 7 bases at V and 1 base at J, with 14 bases in the middle. The CDR3 totals 14 residues. Germline values: CDR1 MNHEY, CDR2 SMNVEV (reference sequence). The CDR3 nucleotides read TGTGCCAGCACCTCGGCAGGATCATCCTACGAGCAGTACTTC. Translation gives CASTSAGSSYEQYF.

The chain carries TRBV5-1 and TRBJ2-7; TRBD2 agrees at 10 bases. This CDR3 has 16 amino acids. V lost 0 bases to trimming and J lost 5 bases; unmatched junction nucleotides: 8. In germline, CDR1 is SGHRS, CDR2 YFSETQ. CDR3: CASSLAIAGGSDEQYF. The CDR3 coding sequence is TGCGCCAGCAGCTTGGCCATAGCGGGAGGTTCTGACGAGCAGTACTTC.

This clonotype was detected ten times or more. The chain uses TRBV14 and TRBJ2-7; 13 nucleotides agree with TRBD2. V was clipped by 4 bases and J by 10 bases; unmatched bases: 4. The length of the CDR3 is 13 residues. Germline V gene sequence: CDR1 SGHDN, CDR2 FVKESK. DNA of the CDR3: TGTGCCAGCAGCCTCGGACTAGCGGGAGATCAGTACTTC. It codes for CASSLGLAGDQYF.

This clonotype was detected only a few times. The chain recombines TRBV5-1 with TRBJ1-4; the D is unclear. V lost 2 bases and J 0 bases, leaving 5 bases between the germline ends. Per germline, CDR1 SGHRS and CDR2 YFSETQ. This CDR3 comprises 14 residues. Here the CDR3 DNA reads TGCGCCAGCAGCTTCCGGGCAACTAATGAAAAACTGTTTTTT. Translation gives CASSFRATNEKLFF.

This clonotype was counted a few times. The chain uses TRBV27 and TRBJ2-7, with D perhaps TRBD1 (6 bases). The CDR3 contains 14 residues. CDR1 and CDR2 from the germline V gene are MNHEY and SMNVEV (reference sequence). Trimming pared 11 bases from V and 6 bases from J, leaving 23 bases between. The CDR3: CAARVGQISGEQYF. In DNA, the CDR3 is TGTGCCGCGCGGGTCGGACAGATTTCCGGCGAGCAGTACTTC.

The V call is TRBV30, the J call TRBJ2-7, with TRBD1 identical over 7 bases. Germline V gives CDR1 GTSNPN, CDR2 SVGIG (reference sequence). V was pared by 1 base and J by 6 bases, with 3 bases of the junction left unmatched. The CDR3 totals 12 residues. CDR3 sequence reads: CAWSATGFEQYF. In DNA, the CDR3 is TGTGCCTGGAGTGCGACAGGGTTCGAGCAGTACTTC.